These 32 T cell receptor beta chains originate from one sample sequenced in a study of blood T cells in healthy people across ages. The authors ran a second PCR of about 7 to 11 cycles using a sample-barcoded 5' primer and a J-beta primer mix. TCRdb redid the calling of the 5' RACE reads with MiXCR, one entry per CDR3 protein. The sample yields 550,000 to 650,000 distinct CDR3 sequences, roughly a quarter seen once. This sample was also put to use in a study of T cells of mothers and their children.

The sample comprised blood. The receptors were gathered from a boy aged 2 to 9 in good health.

This clonotype was seen many times. The V call is TRBV3-1, the J call TRBJ1-2, with TRBD1 matching 7 bases. The V and J ends lost 5 bases and 8 bases, in that order; junction bases with no gene match: 8. This CDR3 region has 13 residues. Germline CDR1 LGHDT, CDR2 YNNKEL (reference sequence). The CDR3 DNA sequence: TGTGCCAGCAGCAACCGACAGGGACTAGGCTACACCTTC. Translated, it gives CASSNRQGLGYTF.

This rearrangement joins TRBV13 to TRBJ2-2; possibly TRBD1 for D (6 bases). The germline V and J ends were trimmed by 5 bases and 5 bases, with 12 bases remaining between them. The CDR3 runs 14 residues. Germline CDR1 PRHDT, CDR2 FYEKMQ (reference sequence). DNA for the CDR3: TGTGCCAGCAGCGCATACACAGGGACCGGGGAGCTGTTTTTT. Protein: CASSAYTGTGELFF.

The chain joins TRBV18 to TRBJ2-4, with D possibly TRBD2 on 6 matching bases. The CDR3 has 13 residues. Germline V lookup: CDR1 KGHSH, CDR2 LQKENI. V lost 5 bases, J lost 2 bases, and 7 bases lay in between. In nucleotides, the CDR3 is TGTGCCAGCTCAGGAGGGACCAAAAACATTCAGTACTTC. It yields the protein CASSGGTKNIQYF.

This clonotype has just a few counts. V is TRBV6-4 and J is TRBJ2-7; no clear D gene. The V end lost 11 bases, the J end lost 2 bases, and 13 bases lay between the germline ends. CDR1 is MRHNA, CDR2 SNTAGT, per germline. There are 12 residues in the CDR3. The CDR3 spells CAQLGPTYEQYF. CDR3 sequence (DNA): TGTGCCCAGCTAGGACCAACCTACGAGCAGTACTTC.

This clonotype turned up a few times. This chain joins TRBV27 and TRBJ2-5; D is possibly TRBD2 (5 bases). The CDR3 is 13 residues long. Trimming pared 6 bases from V and 5 bases from J, leaving 13 bases between. Germline V gene sequence: CDR1 MNHEY, CDR2 SMNVEV (reference sequence). The CDR3 DNA sequence: TGTGCCAGCAGGCCGCGGAGGACGGAGACCCAGTACTTC. It specifies CASRPRRTETQYF.

This clonotype has just a few counts. The gene calls are TRBV30 and TRBJ1-2; D is undetermined. Germline loops: CDR1 GTSNPN, CDR2 SVGIG (reference sequence). V was shortened by 0 bases and J by 4 bases, with 12 bases between the two germline ends. The CDR3 extends over 14 amino acids. CDR3: CAWSVRRLRYGYTF. The CDR3 nucleotides read TGTGCCTGGAGTGTACGTCGGCTCCGCTATGGCTACACCTTC.

This clonotype has more than one count but fewer than ten. The chain joins TRBV10-3 to TRBJ1-2; D call uncertain. The germline V gene has CDR1 ENHRY and CDR2 SYGVKD. The CDR3 totals 12 residues. Between the trimmed V and J ends, which lost 3 bases and 0 bases, there was a span of 2 bases. CDR3 nucleotides: TGTGCCATCAGTGAAACTAACTATGGCTACACCTTC. Amino acid sequence: CAISETNYGYTF.

The chain joins TRBV27 to TRBJ2-2, with TRBD2 identical over 11 bases. The CDR3 consists of 17 residues. Germline trimming cut 6 bases from V and 1 base from J; bases unmatched to any gene: 7. Germline V gene lookup returns CDR1 MNHEY and CDR2 SMNVEV (reference sequence). This CDR3 is CASSLDGLAGNTGELFF. The CDR3, as DNA: TGTGCCAGCAGCCTCGATGGACTAGCGGGGAACACCGGGGAGCTGTTTTTT.

This clonotype was counted a few times. The rearrangement uses TRBV24-1 and TRBJ2-5; D call uncertain. The V gene's germline CDR1 is KGHDR and CDR2 SFDVKD. CDR3 length: 13 residues. Trimming shortened V by 0 bases and J by 5 bases, and 6 bases separated the two germline ends. The CDR3 sequence is CATSDLRSETQYF. The CDR3 DNA follows: TGTGCCACCAGTGATTTGCGCTCGGAGACCCAGTACTTC.

This clonotype was seen at least ten times. The rearrangement joins TRBV12-3 or TRBV12-4 to TRBJ2-5; 10 bases line up with TRBD1. The CDR3 sequence is 16 residues long. The V and J ends lost 5 bases and 5 bases, in that order; junction bases with no gene match: 11. The chain's CDR3 is CASSKAATGGLETQYF. The CDR3 DNA reads as TGTGCCAGCAGTAAGGCAGCGACAGGGGGCTTGGAGACCCAGTACTTC.

This clonotype was seen a handful of times. Here the CDR3 DNA reads TGCAGCGTTGCGACAGGCCAAAGCACAGATACGCAGTATTTT. It specifies CSVATGQSTDTQYF. This sequence joins TRBV29-1 and TRBJ2-3; tentative D call: TRBD1 (6 bases). Germline assignment: CDR1 SQVTM and CDR2 ANQGSEA. V lost 4 bases, J lost 0 bases, and 11 bases lay in between. The CDR3 runs 14 residues.

The chain employs TRBV12-3 or TRBV12-4 and TRBJ1-4; D might be TRBD1 (5 bases). CDR3 size: 16 residues. With 3 bases removed from V and 8 bases from J, the gap between germline ends came to 19 bases. This CDR3 is CASSLWGTEGGEKLFF. The CDR3 coding sequence is TGTGCCAGCAGTTTGTGGGGGACGGAAGGAGGGGAAAAACTGTTTTTT.

In its sample, this clonotype was seen a few times. The V and J genes are TRBV14 and TRBJ2-3; no firm D call. From germline, CDR1 is SGHDN and CDR2 FVKESK. The CDR3 sequence is 13 residues long. The V end was cut by 0 bases, the J end by 8 bases, with 9 bases between. The CDR3 DNA reads TGTGCCAGCAGCCAAGACTACAAGGGTACGCAGTATTTT. Its protein product is CASSQDYKGTQYF.

This chain joins TRBV12-3 or TRBV12-4 and TRBJ2-7; 12 bases are a match to TRBD2. The V and J ends lost 5 bases and 7 bases, in that order; junction bases with no gene match: 9. The CDR3 length is 15 residues. The CDR3: CASSPRLAGVQEQYF. CDR3 in DNA: TGTGCCAGCAGTCCCCGACTAGCGGGAGTGCAGGAGCAGTACTTC.

This CDR3 is CASSPSWALAGADTQYF. The CDR3 bases are TGTGCCAGCAGCCCCTCGTGGGCGCTAGCGGGGGCAGATACGCAGTATTTT. This sequence joins TRBV7-2 and TRBJ2-3; 10 nucleotides line up with TRBD2. The V gene end was trimmed by 5 bases and the J gene end by 4 bases; junction bases not matched to a gene: 12. The CDR3 totals 17 residues. Germline V gene data show CDR1 as SGHTA and CDR2 as FQGNSA.

The chain couples TRBV14 to TRBJ2-3; D perhaps matches TRBD2 (5 bases). The CDR3 sequence is 16 residues long. Germline CDR1 reads SGHDN; CDR2 reads FVKESK. V lost 4 bases, J lost 2 bases, and 16 bases lay in between. For the CDR3, the DNA is TGTGCCAGCAGCCTCAAGAGCGGCCTACCCACAGATACGCAGTATTTT. It encodes CASSLKSGLPTDTQYF.

This clonotype occurred a few times. V and J are TRBV20-1 and TRBJ2-1; 9 nucleotides agree with TRBD2. The germline gives CDR1 DFQATT, CDR2 SNEGSKA (reference sequence). This CDR3 spans 14 amino acids. J was trimmed by 6 bases and V by 8 bases; bases with no gene match: 11. The CDR3 loop reads CSLLGLARPNEQFF. DNA for the CDR3: TGCAGTCTCCTAGGACTAGCGAGGCCCAATGAGCAGTTCTTC.

The table lists this clonotype with a few counts. The V gene is TRBV7-9, the J gene TRBJ2-7, with a possible D match to TRBD2 (5 bases). The CDR3 extends over 14 amino acids. From germline, CDR1 is SEHNR and CDR2 FQNEAQ (reference sequence). V lost 1 base to trimming and J lost 4 bases, with 11 bases between them. The CDR3 is CASSLGTPPYEQYF. Written as DNA, the CDR3 is TGTGCCAGCAGCTTAGGGACTCCCCCTTACGAGCAGTACTTC.

A few counts support this clonotype. The chain combines TRBV5-1 with TRBJ2-5; D gene unclear. V gave up 4 bases and J gave up 4 bases, with 8 bases separating them. CDR1 is SGHRS and CDR2 is YFSETQ in the germline V gene. The CDR3 is 12 residues long. CDR3 region: CASSQRAETQYF. CDR3 nucleotide sequence: TGCGCCAGCAGCCAACGGGCAGAGACCCAGTACTTC.

This chain joins TRBV12-3 or TRBV12-4 and TRBJ2-2; 15 bases fit TRBD2. Trimming took 5 bases from V and 7 from J; bases not matched to a gene: 2. The CDR3 runs to 15 residues. CDR3 residues: CASSPGLAGGGELFF. CDR3 coding DNA: TGTGCCAGCAGTCCGGGACTAGCGGGGGGCGGGGAGCTGTTTTTT.

This clonotype was detected a few times. This chain connects TRBV27 to TRBJ1-1; 10 bases are a match to TRBD1. Unmatched junction bases numbered 1, after V lost 3 bases and J lost 3 bases. The CDR3 has 14 amino acids. CDR1 and CDR2 from the germline V gene are MNHEY and SMNVEV (reference sequence). The CDR3: CASSLTGGYTEAFF. CDR3 sequence (DNA): TGTGCCAGCAGTTTGACAGGGGGCTACACTGAAGCTTTCTTT.

This clonotype was found many times. The chain recombines TRBV3-1 with TRBJ2-7; maybe TRBD1 (7 bases). The CDR3 is made up of 11 amino acids. Germline V gene sequence: CDR1 LGHDT, CDR2 YNNKEL (reference sequence). Trimming pared 6 bases from V and 6 bases from J, leaving 9 bases between. CDR3 sequence (DNA): TGTGCCAGCAGTCAGGGGGGCGAGCAGTACTTC. Amino acid sequence: CASSQGGEQYF.

This clonotype was found many times. The rearrangement joins TRBV12-3 or TRBV12-4 to TRBJ1-2; 7 bases fit TRBD1. The CDR3 covers 16 residues. V gave up 1 base and J gave up 4 bases; unmatched junction bases: 9. CDR3 sequence: CASSLGDSAGIYGYTF. In nucleotides, the CDR3 is TGTGCCAGCAGTTTAGGGGACAGCGCAGGTATCTATGGCTACACCTTC.

As for this clonotype: The junction departs from germline at one end; a sequencing error may be responsible. The chain couples TRBV3-1 to TRBJ2-3; D gene unclear. Germline-derived CDR1 and CDR2 are LGHDT and YNNKEL (reference sequence). The CDR3 consists of 14 residues. CDR3 in amino acids: CDSSQRPVGDTQYF. The CDR3 bases are TGTGACAGCAGCCAACGACCCGTGGGAGATACGCAGTATTTT.

This clonotype was found a few times. The rearrangement joins TRBV5-1 to TRBJ2-1, with TRBD2 identical over 7 bases. V lost 0 bases and J lost 6; bases outside the gene matches: 6. Germline V gene lookup returns CDR1 SGHRS and CDR2 YFSETQ. The length of the CDR3 is 15 residues. The CDR3, as DNA: TGCGCCAGCAGCTTGGGACTAGCTCAGGGCAATGAGCAGTTCTTC. Translated: CASSLGLAQGNEQFF.

The J gene is TRBJ2-7, the V gene TRBV10-3; 11 nucleotides agree with TRBD2. The CDR3 covers 16 residues. Germline V gene lookup returns CDR1 ENHRY and CDR2 SYGVKD. J lost 5 bases, V lost 2 bases, and 8 bases had no gene match. DNA of the CDR3: TGTGCCATCAGTGAGAGAACTAGCGGGAGTTCCCACGAGCAGTACTTC. Residues: CAISERTSGSSHEQYF.

Only one count was recorded for this clonotype. The V call is TRBV7-9, the J call TRBJ1-2; D unresolved. There are 14 residues in the CDR3. Germline V gene sequence: CDR1 SEHNR, CDR2 FQNEAQ (reference sequence). V lost 1 base and J 6 bases, leaving 12 bases between the germline ends. The CDR3 spells CASSLVNGRNGYTF. The DNA for the CDR3 is TGTGCCAGCAGCTTAGTGAACGGGAGGAATGGCTACACCTTC.

J is TRBJ2-1 and V is TRBV6-5; D ambiguous. V was pared by 2 bases and J by 6 bases, with 11 bases between. In germline, CDR1 is MNHEY, CDR2 SVGAGI. CDR3 length: 14 residues. The CDR3 DNA follows: TGTGCCAGCAGTTACCTGGATAACCGCAATGAGCAGTTCTTC. Its translation: CASSYLDNRNEQFF.

The chain has TRBV5-5 and TRBJ2-5; no clear D. The CDR3 runs 12 residues. The V and J ends lost 2 bases and 5 bases respectively, with 7 bases between them. CDR1 is SGHKS and CDR2 is YYEKEE in the germline V gene (reference sequence). In DNA, the CDR3 is TGTGCCAGCAGCTTTATGGACGAGACCCAGTACTTC. Its protein product is CASSFMDETQYF. Supplemented by reference TRBV5-5 and TRBJ2-5, the full variable domain reads DAGVTQSPTHLIKTRGQQVTLRCSPISGHKSVSWYQQVLGQGPQFIFQYYEKEERGRGNFPDRFSARQFPNYSSELNVNALLLGDSALYLCASSFMDETQYFGPGTRLLVL.

This clonotype came up a few times. This rearrangement joins TRBV19 to TRBJ1-1, with D hard to call. CDR1 and CDR2 from the germline V gene are LNHDA and SQIVND (reference sequence). The CDR3 covers 12 residues. V shed 6 bases and J shed 2 bases, with 7 bases lying between them. The CDR3 DNA is TGTGCCAGTAGAACCGCTAACACTGAAGCTTTCTTT. Protein: CASRTANTEAFF.

This chain connects TRBV2 to TRBJ2-5; D is unclear. This CDR3 contains 13 residues. Germline V gene sequence: CDR1 SNHLY, CDR2 FYNNEI. V was cut by 0 bases and J by 7 bases, with 9 bases left in between. The chain's CDR3 is CASSEAILGTQYF. The CDR3 region has the DNA TGTGCCAGCAGTGAAGCTATTCTGGGGACCCAGTACTTC. The full variable domain, in which reference TRBV2 and TRBJ2-5 provide the parts outside the CDR3, is EPEVTQTPSHQVTQMGQEVILRCVPISNHLYFYWYRQILGQKVEFLVSFYNNEISEKSEIFDDQFSVERPDGSNFTLKIRSTKLEDSAMYFCASSEAILGTQYFGPGTRLLVL.

This clonotype has just a few counts. The V and J genes are TRBV12-3 or TRBV12-4 and TRBJ1-2; D unresolved. The germline V and J ends were trimmed by 0 bases and 4 bases, with 9 bases remaining between them. The CDR3 consists of 14 residues. DNA of the CDR3: TGTGCCAGCAGTTTAGCACAGAGGCTCTATGGCTACACCTTC. Translating gives CASSLAQRLYGYTF.